The rows below give T cell receptor beta chains drawn from one sample of a study of tumor-infiltrating lymphocytes in primary liver carcinoma. TCRdb called the multiplex PCR reads again in MiXCR, with one record for every CDR3 protein. The sample lists about 180,000 distinct CDR3 sequences; around 60% were seen once. Input material: peripheral blood. All receptors come from a man between 40 and 49 years old with primary liver carcinoma and hepatitis B virus infection. Each CDR3 is given with its conserved first and last residue. A D gene is named only where the DNA matches it firmly. A clone size is listed for some rows: how often the clone was seen (once, few, many), or a class if it is expanded.

J: TRBJ1-5
size: -
V: TRBV6-1
D: -
CDR3: CASSATDSVNQPQHF
DNA: TGTGCCAGCAGTGCAACGGACAGTGTCAATCAGCCCCAGCATTTT

J: TRBJ2-3
size: few
V: TRBV6-6
D: -
CDR3: CASSTPSERPRYTQYF
DNA: TGTGCCAGCAGTACCCCCTCCGAGCGGCCGCGGTATACGCAGTATTTT

J: TRBJ2-1
size: -
V: TRBV29-1
D: TRBD2
CDR3: CSVVWTRGSNEQFF
DNA: TGCAGCGTTGTATGGACTAGAGGGAGCAATGAGCAGTTCTTC

J: TRBJ2-2
size: -
V: TRBV12-3/TRBV12-4
D: -
CDR3: CASSLSGELFF
DNA: TGTGCCAGCAGTCTCTCCGGGGAGCTGTTTTTT

J: TRBJ2-7
size: -
V: TRBV12-3/TRBV12-4
D: TRBD1
CDR3: CASGNDRGGSYEQYF
DNA: TGTGCCAGCGGAAACGACAGGGGCGGGTCCTACGAGCAGTACTTC

J: TRBJ2-5
size: few
V: TRBV29-1
D: TRBD1
CDR3: CSVKDPGQRETQYF
DNA: TGCAGCGTTAAAGACCCGGGACAGCGAGAGACCCAGTACTTC

J: TRBJ1-5
size: many
V: TRBV6-5
D: -
CDR3: CASSTTGRGNQPQHF
DNA: TGTGCCAGCAGTACAACAGGGAGAGGCAATCAGCCCCAGCATTTT

J: TRBJ2-2
size: -
V: TRBV11-2
D: TRBD2
CDR3: CASGFSQMSGELFF
DNA: TGTGCCAGCGGCTTCTCGCAGATGAGCGGGGAGTTGTTTTTT

J: TRBJ1-1
size: -
V: TRBV6-5
D: TRBD1
CDR3: CARGQGNTEALF
DNA: TGTGCCAGGGGACAGGGAAATACTGAAGCTCTCTTT

J: TRBJ1-6
size: -
V: TRBV30
D: -
CDR3: CAWKPGGGMGPPLHF
DNA: TGTGCCTGGAAACCCGGGGGGGGAATGGGGCCACCCCTCCACTTT

J: TRBJ2-7
size: -
V: TRBV10-3
D: TRBD2
CDR3: CAIGTSAASYEQYF
DNA: TGTGCCATCGGGACTAGCGCTGCCTCCTACGAGCAGTACTTC

J: TRBJ2-2
size: -
V: TRBV10-3
D: -
CDR3: CAMGGDTGKLFF
DNA: TGTGCCATGGGAGGAGACACCGGGAAGCTGTTTTTT

J: TRBJ2-3
size: -
V: TRBV12-3/TRBV12-4
D: TRBD1
CDR3: CASSLDRQGNTDTQYF
DNA: TGTGCCAGCAGTTTAGACAGACAGGGAAACACAGATACGCAGTATTTT

J: TRBJ2-7
size: -
V: TRBV6-6
D: -
CDR3: CASSPDPSYEQYF
DNA: TGTGCCAGCAGTCCCGACCCCTCCTACGAGCAGTACTTC

J: TRBJ2-3
size: few
V: TRBV6-1
D: TRBD2
CDR3: CASRMTSGNKWGTDTQYF
DNA: TGTGCCAGCAGGATGACTAGCGGGAATAAGTGGGGCACAGATACGCAGTATTTT

J: TRBJ2-5
size: -
V: TRBV7-9
D: TRBD2
CDR3: CASSPRLAGREETQYF
DNA: TGTGCCAGCAGCCCGCGACTAGCGGGAAGGGAAGAGACCCAGTACTTC

J: TRBJ2-7
size: -
V: TRBV12-3/TRBV12-4
D: -
CDR3: CASRQAGSYEQYF
DNA: TGTGCCAGCAGACAGGCCGGGTCCTACGAGCAGTACTTC

J: TRBJ2-2
size: many
V: TRBV11-2
D: TRBD2
CDR3: CASSATLAAGGELFF
DNA: TGTGCCAGCAGCGCGACACTAGCGGCCGGCGGGGAGCTGTTTTTT

J: TRBJ1-6
size: -
V: TRBV29-1
D: -
CDR3: CSVRARGPNNSPLHF
DNA: TGCAGCGTAAGGGCCAGGGGCCCTAATAATTCACCCCTCCACTTT

J: TRBJ2-1
size: -
V: TRBV6-1
D: -
CDR3: CASSEALTPSYNEQFF
DNA: TGTGCCAGCAGTGAAGCCCTGACTCCGTCCTACAATGAGCAGTTCTTC

J: TRBJ1-4
size: -
V: TRBV5-4
D: -
CDR3: CASSFKPGAGAPEKLFF
DNA: TGTGCCAGCAGCTTCAAACCCGGCGCGGGGGCGCCTGAAAAACTGTTTTTT

J: TRBJ2-2
size: -
V: TRBV29-1
D: -
CDR3: CSGKLQNTRELFF
DNA: TGCAGCGGGAAATTACAGAACACCAGGGAGCTGTTTTTT